This is a list of T cell receptor beta chains from one sample in a study of regulatory T cells in long-lasting Graves disease. TCRdb called the multiplex PCR reads again in MiXCR, with one record for every CDR3 protein. Among hundreds of thousands of distinct CDR3 sequences, around 15% were seen once, and the ten largest hold 15% to 20%. The sample was also linked to a second study, of T cells in Graves' hyperthyroidism and ophthalmopathy.

The input for sequencing was peripheral blood mononuclear cells (PBMCs), taken at new diagnosis, from a patient treated with antithyroid drugs. The receptors were sampled from a woman in her twenties or thirties with Graves disease. CDR3s include the opening cysteine and the closing phenylalanine or tryptophan. D genes are given only for firm matches. Rows may omit the clone size; those that give it use once, few, many or a size class.

J,D,V,size,DNA,CDR3
TRBJ2-1,-,TRBV7-3,many,TGTGCCAGCAGCCGCCGTGGCCAGGACAATGAGCAGTTCTTC,CASSRRGQDNEQFF
TRBJ1-1,TRBD1,TRBV4-1,few,TGCGCCTCTTCGACAGGGGGCAAGGGCACTGAAGCTTTCTTT,CASSTGGKGTEAFF
TRBJ2-1,-,TRBV7-2,many,TGTGCCAGCAGCTTAGACTATAACAATGAGCAGTTCTTC,CASSLDYNNEQFF
TRBJ2-5,-,TRBV12-3/TRBV12-4,-,TGTGCCAGCAGTCGGAGCGAGGGGGTCCAGTACTTC,CASSRSEGVQYF
TRBJ2-1,TRBD2,TRBV28,many,TGTGCCAGCAGTCCGGGGGGGAATGAGCAGTTCTTC,CASSPGGNEQFF
TRBJ1-2,-,TRBV7-9,many,TGTGCCAGCAGCCCTTCAGCTAACTATGGCTACACCTTC,CASSPSANYGYTF
TRBJ2-7,-,TRBV27,many,TGTGCCAGCAGTTTGACGTTCGCGGGAAGGGGCGAGCAGTACTTC,CASSLTFAGRGEQYF
TRBJ2-3,TRBD2,TRBV4-1,few,TGCGCCAGCAGAGTAGCGGGAGGGCCCTTGGATACGCAGTATTTT,CASRVAGGPLDTQYF
TRBJ2-2,-,TRBV27,-,TGTGCCAGCAGTTCGAACAGGGTTGGAGGTCCCGGGGAGCTGTTTTTT,CASSSNRVGGPGELFF
TRBJ2-1,TRBD2,TRBV5-6,once,TGTGCCAGCAGCAGGGGACTAGCGGGAGGTCACAATGAGCAGTTCTTC,CASSRGLAGGHNEQFF
TRBJ1-3,-,TRBV2,-,TGTGCCAGCAGTGCACAGAGCACAATTGGAAACACCATATATTTT,CASSAQSTIGNTIYF
TRBJ1-1,-,TRBV10-1,many,TGCGCCAGCAGCGCGGGACACCCGAACACTGAAGCTTTCTTT,CASSAGHPNTEAFF
TRBJ1-5,-,TRBV18,-,TGTGCCAGTTTTACAGGGTTCGATCAGCCCCAGCATTTT,CASFTGFDQPQHF
TRBJ2-3,TRBD1,TRBV5-6,few,TGTGCCAGCAGCTTGGTTCAGGGGGCTAGGACAGATACGCAGTATTTT,CASSLVQGARTDTQYF
TRBJ2-5,-,TRBV7-3,-,TGTGCCAGCAGCAACGGGGGCCAAGAGACCCAGTACTTC,CASSNGGQETQYF
TRBJ1-2,-,TRBV7-2,-,TGTGCCAGCAGCTCTCGCCCGGGGGAGAGGGGTGGCTACACCTTC,CASSSRPGERGGYTF
TRBJ1-4,-,TRBV28,many,TGTGCCAGCAGTTTATTCTACCAGGGAAATGAAAAACTGTTTTTT,CASSLFYQGNEKLFF
TRBJ1-1,-,TRBV7-3,many,TGTGCCAGCAGCCCCGCAGGGCCCACTGAAGCTTTCTTT,CASSPAGPTEAFF
TRBJ2-3,TRBD1,TRBV28,-,TGTGCCAGCAGCGTTAAGCCGGGACAGGGAACAGATACGCAGTATTTT,CASSVKPGQGTDTQYF
TRBJ2-7,-,TRBV28,-,TGTGCCAGCACCACTGCCCAGCTACAGTCCTACGAGCAGTACTTC,CASTTAQLQSYEQYF
TRBJ2-3,-,TRBV30,-,TGTGCCTGGAGTTACGGGAACACAGATACGCAGTATTTT,CAWSYGNTDTQYF
TRBJ1-5,-,TRBV12-3/TRBV12-4,-,TGTGCCAGCAGTTTAGGAGCACTTCTGTATCAGCCCCAGCATTTT,CASSLGALLYQPQHF
TRBJ2-7,-,TRBV14,few,TGTGCCAGCAGCCAAGATTCCAGGGCGGGCGAGCAGTACTTC,CASSQDSRAGEQYF
TRBJ1-1,TRBD1,TRBV20-1,many,TGCAGTGCTTTTAGGACAGGGTACTCCATGAACACTGAAGCTTTCTTT,CSAFRTGYSMNTEAFF
TRBJ1-2,-,TRBV7-9,many,TGTGCCAGCAGCGTTATTGGCGGATCTAACTATGGCTACACCTTC,CASSVIGGSNYGYTF
TRBJ1-1,-,TRBV2,many,TGTGCCAGCGGCTTGGTGAACACTGAAGCTTTCTTT,CASGLVNTEAFF
TRBJ1-1,TRBD1,TRBV24-1,many,TGTGCCACCAGTGATTGGGGGACAGGGACCACTGAAGCTTTCTTT,CATSDWGTGTTEAFF
TRBJ1-6,TRBD1,TRBV30,few,TGTGCCTGGAGTTTACAGGGGGGTTCACCCCTCCACTTT,CAWSLQGGSPLHF
TRBJ1-1,-,TRBV29-1,many,TGCAGCGTTGTAGGGGACACTGAAGCTTTCTTT,CSVVGDTEAFF
TRBJ2-1,-,TRBV7-9,many,TGTGCCAGCAGCTTAGGTCTCGATTTTGGCGGAAGCTCCTACAATGAGCAGTTCTTC,CASSLGLDFGGSSYNEQFF
TRBJ2-7,TRBD1,TRBV10-1,many,TGCGCCAGCAGTAAGGACAGGGAACCCTACGAGCAGTACTTC,CASSKDREPYEQYF
TRBJ1-6,TRBD1,TRBV7-2,many,TGTGCCAGCAGCAAACGGGACAGGCTGTCACCCCTCCACTTT,CASSKRDRLSPLHF
TRBJ1-1,TRBD1,TRBV7-3,many,TGTGCCAGCGCAGGACAGGGGCATGGCACTGAAGCTTTCTTT,CASAGQGHGTEAFF
TRBJ2-1,TRBD2,TRBV7-3,many,TGTGCCAGCAGCTTAACTAGCGGGAGCCATCATGAGCAGTTCTTC,CASSLTSGSHHEQFF
TRBJ2-2,-,TRBV15,-,TGTGCCACCAGCAAGAGTCTAGCGTCCGGGGAGCTGTTTTTT,CATSKSLASGELFF
TRBJ1-6,-,TRBV2,many,TGTGCCAGCAGTGAGGAGGGCAGGGAGGTTTCACCCCTCCACTTT,CASSEEGREVSPLHF
TRBJ1-1,-,TRBV14,-,TGTGCCAGCAGCCAAGGTAATACGGCCCGACACTTGAACACTGAAGCTTTCTTT,CASSQGNTARHLNTEAFF